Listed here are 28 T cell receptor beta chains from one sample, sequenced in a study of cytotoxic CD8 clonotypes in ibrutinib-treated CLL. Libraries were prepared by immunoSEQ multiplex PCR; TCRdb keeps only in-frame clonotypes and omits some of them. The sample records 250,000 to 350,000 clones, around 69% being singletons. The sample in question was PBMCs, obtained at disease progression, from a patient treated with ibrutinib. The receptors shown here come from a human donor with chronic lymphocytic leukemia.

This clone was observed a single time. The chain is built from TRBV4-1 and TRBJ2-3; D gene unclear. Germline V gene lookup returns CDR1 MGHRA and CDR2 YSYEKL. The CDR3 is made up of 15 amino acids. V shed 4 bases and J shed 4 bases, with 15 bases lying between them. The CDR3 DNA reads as TGCGCCAGCAGCCCGGGCCAGGCCCTTGCAGATACGCAGTATTTT. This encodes CASSPGQALADTQYF.

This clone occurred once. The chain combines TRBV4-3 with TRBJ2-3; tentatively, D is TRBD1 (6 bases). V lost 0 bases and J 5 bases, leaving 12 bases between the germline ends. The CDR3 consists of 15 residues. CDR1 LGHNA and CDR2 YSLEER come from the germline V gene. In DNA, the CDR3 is TGCGCCAGCAGCCAAGAAGGGGGTGGTAGAGATACGCAGTATTTT. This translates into CASSQEGGGRDTQYF.

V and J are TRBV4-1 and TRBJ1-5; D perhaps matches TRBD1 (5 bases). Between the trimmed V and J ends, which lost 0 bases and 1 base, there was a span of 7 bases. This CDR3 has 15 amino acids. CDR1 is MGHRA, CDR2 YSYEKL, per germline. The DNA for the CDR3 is TGCGCCAGCAGCCAAGACTGGGACAGCAATCAGCCCCAGCATTTT. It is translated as CASSQDWDSNQPQHF.

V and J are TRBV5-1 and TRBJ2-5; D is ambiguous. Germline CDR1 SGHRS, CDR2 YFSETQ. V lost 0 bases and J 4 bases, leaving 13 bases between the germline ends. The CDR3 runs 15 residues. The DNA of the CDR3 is TGCGCCAGCAGCTTGGGGTCAGGTAGGCGAGAGACCCAGTACTTC. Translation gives CASSLGSGRRETQYF.

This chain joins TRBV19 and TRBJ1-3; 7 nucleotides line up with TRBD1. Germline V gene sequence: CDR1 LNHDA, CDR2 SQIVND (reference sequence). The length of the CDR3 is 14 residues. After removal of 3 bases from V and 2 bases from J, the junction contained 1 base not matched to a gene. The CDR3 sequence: CASSMTGTGNTIYF. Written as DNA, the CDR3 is TGTGCCAGTAGTATGACAGGGACTGGAAACACCATATATTTT.

CDR3 loop: CASSEVTSVAPQHF. CDR3 nucleotide sequence: TGTGCCAGCAGTGAAGTAACCAGCGTGGCGCCCCAGCATTTT. This chain joins TRBV2 and TRBJ1-5; no clear D. Trimming took off 1 base at V and 9 bases at J, with 13 bases between the two ends. This CDR3 is 14 amino acids long. Germline V gene lookup returns CDR1 SNHLY and CDR2 FYNNEI. Based on the CDR3 plus reference TRBV2 and TRBJ1-5, the full variable domain is EPEVTQTPSHQVTQMGQEVILRCVPISNHLYFYWYRQILGQKVEFLVSFYNNEISEKSEIFDDQFSVERPDGSNFTLKIRSTKLEDSAMYFCASSEVTSVAPQHFGDGTRLSIL.

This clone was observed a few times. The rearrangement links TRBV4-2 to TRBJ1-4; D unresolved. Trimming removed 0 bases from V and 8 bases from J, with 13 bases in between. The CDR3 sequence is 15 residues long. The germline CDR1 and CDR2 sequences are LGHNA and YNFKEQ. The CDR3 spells CASSQEAVVGEKLFF. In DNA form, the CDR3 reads TGTGCCAGCAGCCAAGAGGCAGTTGTTGGGGAAAAACTGTTTTTT.

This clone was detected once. As DNA, the CDR3 is TGCAGCATGCTAGCGGCAAATTACAATGAGCAGTTCTTC. Translated, it gives CSMLAANYNEQFF. This rearrangement joins TRBV29-1 to TRBJ2-1; 7 bases match TRBD2. V gave up 8 bases and J gave up 4 bases; unmatched junction bases: 8. Germline V gives CDR1 SQVTM, CDR2 ANQGSEA. CDR3 size: 13 residues.

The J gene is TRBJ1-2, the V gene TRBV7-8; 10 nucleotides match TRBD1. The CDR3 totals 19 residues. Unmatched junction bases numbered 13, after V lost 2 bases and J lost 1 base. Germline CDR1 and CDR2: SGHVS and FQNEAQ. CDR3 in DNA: TGTGCCAGCAGCTTAAGGAGGGGACAGGGGATACCGCTTAACTATGGCTACACCTTC. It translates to CASSLRRGQGIPLNYGYTF. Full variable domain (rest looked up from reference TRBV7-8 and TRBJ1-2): GAGVSQSPRYKVAKRGQDVALRCDPISGHVSLFWYQQALGQGPEFLTYFQNEAQLDKSGLPSDRFFAERPEGSVSTLKIQRTQQEDSAVYLCASSLRRGQGIPLNYGYTFGSGTRLTVV.

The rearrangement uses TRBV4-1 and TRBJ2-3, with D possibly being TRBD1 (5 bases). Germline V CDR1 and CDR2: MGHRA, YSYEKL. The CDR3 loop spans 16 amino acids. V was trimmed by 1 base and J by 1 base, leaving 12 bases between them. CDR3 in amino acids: CASSQGPLGRTDTQYF. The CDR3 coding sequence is TGCGCCAGCAGCCAAGGACCACTGGGGCGCACAGATACGCAGTATTTT.

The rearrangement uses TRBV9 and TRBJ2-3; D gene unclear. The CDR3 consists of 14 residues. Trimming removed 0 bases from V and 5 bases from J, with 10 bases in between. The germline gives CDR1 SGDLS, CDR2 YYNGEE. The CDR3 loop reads CASSVEPQRDTQYF. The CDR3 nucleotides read TGTGCCAGCAGCGTAGAGCCCCAACGAGATACGCAGTATTTT. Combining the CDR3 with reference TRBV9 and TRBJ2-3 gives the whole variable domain DSGVTQTPKHLITATGQRVTLRCSPRSGDLSVYWYQQSLDQGLQFLIQYYNGEERAKGNILERFSAQQFPDLHSELNLSSLELGDSALYFCASSVEPQRDTQYFGPGTRLTVL.

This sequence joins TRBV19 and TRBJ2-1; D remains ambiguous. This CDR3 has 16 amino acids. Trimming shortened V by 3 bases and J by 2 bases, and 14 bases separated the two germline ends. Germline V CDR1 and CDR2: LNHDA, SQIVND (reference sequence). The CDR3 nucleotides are TGTGCCAGTAGTATTGGGCCACCGTCGCCCTACAATGAGCAGTTCTTC. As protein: CASSIGPPSPYNEQFF.

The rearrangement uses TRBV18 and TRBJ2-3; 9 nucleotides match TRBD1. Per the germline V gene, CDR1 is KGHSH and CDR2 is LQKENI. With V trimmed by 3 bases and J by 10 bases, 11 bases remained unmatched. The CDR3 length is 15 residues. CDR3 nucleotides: TGTGCCAGCTCACCGAGGACAGGGGACCCCTCATCGCAGTATTTT. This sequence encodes CASSPRTGDPSSQYF.

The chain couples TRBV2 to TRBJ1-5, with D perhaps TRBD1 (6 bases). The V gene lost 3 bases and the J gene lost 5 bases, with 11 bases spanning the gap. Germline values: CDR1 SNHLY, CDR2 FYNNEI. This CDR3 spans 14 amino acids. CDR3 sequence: CASSEIRGDQPQHF. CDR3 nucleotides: TGTGCCAGCAGTGAGATCAGGGGTGATCAGCCCCAGCATTTT.

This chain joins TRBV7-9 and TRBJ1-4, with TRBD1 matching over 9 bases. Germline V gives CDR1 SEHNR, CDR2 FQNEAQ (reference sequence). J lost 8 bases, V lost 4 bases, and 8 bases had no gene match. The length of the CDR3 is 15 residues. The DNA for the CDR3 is TGTGCCAGCAGCTCTCCGGGACAGGGAGGAGAAAAACTGTTTTTT. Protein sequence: CASSSPGQGGEKLFF.

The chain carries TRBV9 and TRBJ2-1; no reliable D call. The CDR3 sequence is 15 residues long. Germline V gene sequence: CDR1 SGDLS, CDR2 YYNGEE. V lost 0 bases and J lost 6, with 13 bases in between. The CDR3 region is CASSVGLVSRNEQFF. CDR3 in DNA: TGTGCCAGCAGCGTAGGGTTAGTTTCACGCAATGAGCAGTTCTTC.

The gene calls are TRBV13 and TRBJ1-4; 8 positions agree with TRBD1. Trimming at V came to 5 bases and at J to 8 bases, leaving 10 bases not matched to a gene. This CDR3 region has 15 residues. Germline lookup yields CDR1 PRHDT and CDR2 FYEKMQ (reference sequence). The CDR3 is CASSPGGQGREKLFF. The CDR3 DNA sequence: TGTGCCAGCAGCCCTGGAGGACAGGGTAGGGAAAAACTGTTTTTT.

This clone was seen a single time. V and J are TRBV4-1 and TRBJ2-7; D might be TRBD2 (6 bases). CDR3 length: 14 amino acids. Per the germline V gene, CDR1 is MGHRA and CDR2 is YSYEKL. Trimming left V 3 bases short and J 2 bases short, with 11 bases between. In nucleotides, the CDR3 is TGCGCCAGCAGCCAGGTGCTAGCGACCTACGAGCAGTACTTC. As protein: CASSQVLATYEQYF.

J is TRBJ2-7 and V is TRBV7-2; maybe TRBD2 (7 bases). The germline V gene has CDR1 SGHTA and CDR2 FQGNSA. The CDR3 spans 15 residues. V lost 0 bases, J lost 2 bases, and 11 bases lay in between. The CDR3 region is CASSLAGGRAYEQYF. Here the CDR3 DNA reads TGTGCCAGCAGCTTAGCGGGGGGGCGCGCCTACGAGCAGTACTTC.

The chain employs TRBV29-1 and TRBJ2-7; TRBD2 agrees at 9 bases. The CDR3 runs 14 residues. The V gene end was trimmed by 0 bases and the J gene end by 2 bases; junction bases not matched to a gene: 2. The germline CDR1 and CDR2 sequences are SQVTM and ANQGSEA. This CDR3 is CSVEDAGGPYEQYF. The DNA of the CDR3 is TGCAGCGTTGAAGACGCGGGGGGGCCCTACGAGCAGTACTTC.

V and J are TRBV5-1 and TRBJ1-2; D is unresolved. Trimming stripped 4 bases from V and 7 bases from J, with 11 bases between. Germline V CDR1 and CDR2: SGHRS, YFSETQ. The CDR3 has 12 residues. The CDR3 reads CASSSSLGGYTF. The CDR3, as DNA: TGCGCCAGCAGCAGTTCCTTAGGTGGCTACACCTTC.

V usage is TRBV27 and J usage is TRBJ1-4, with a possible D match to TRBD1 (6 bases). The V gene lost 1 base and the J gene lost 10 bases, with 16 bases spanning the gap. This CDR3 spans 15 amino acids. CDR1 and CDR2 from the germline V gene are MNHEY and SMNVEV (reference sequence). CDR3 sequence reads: CASSLYSGALVKLFF. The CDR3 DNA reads TGTGCCAGCAGTTTATATTCAGGGGCGCTTGTAAAACTGTTTTTT. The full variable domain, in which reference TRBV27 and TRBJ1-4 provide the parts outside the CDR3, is EAQVTQNPRYLITVTGKKLTVTCSQNMNHEYMSWYRQDPGLGLRQIYYSMNVEVTDKGDVPEGYKVSRKEKRNFPLILESPSPNQTSLYFCASSLYSGALVKLFFGSGTQLSVL.

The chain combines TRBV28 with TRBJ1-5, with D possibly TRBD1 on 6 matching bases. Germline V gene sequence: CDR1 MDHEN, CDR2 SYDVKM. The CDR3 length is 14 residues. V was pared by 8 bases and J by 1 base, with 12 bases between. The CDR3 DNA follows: TGTGCCAGCGACCAAGGGGGAAGCAATCAGCCCCAGCATTTT. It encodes CASDQGGSNQPQHF.

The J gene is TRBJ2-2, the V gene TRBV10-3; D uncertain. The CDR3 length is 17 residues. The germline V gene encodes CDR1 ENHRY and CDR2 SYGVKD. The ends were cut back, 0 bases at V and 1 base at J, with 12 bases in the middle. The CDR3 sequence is CAISESTRLVNTGELFF. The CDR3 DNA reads TGTGCCATCAGTGAGTCGACCCGGCTGGTGAACACCGGGGAGCTGTTTTTT.

CDR3 in DNA: TGTGCCAGCAGTTTTAGTGCGGTTGTCTTAGATACGCAGTATTTT. The encoded protein is CASSFSAVVLDTQYF. The chain recombines TRBV28 with TRBJ2-3; D unresolved. V gave up 3 bases and J gave up 5 bases, with 15 bases separating them. Germline loops: CDR1 MDHEN, CDR2 SYDVKM. CDR3 length: 15 residues. Based on the CDR3 plus reference TRBV28 and TRBJ2-3, the full variable domain is DVKVTQSSRYLVKRTGEKVFLECVQDMDHENMFWYRQDPGLGLRLIYFSYDVKMKEKGDIPEGYSVSREKKERFSLILESASTNQTSMYLCASSFSAVVLDTQYFGPGTRLTVL.

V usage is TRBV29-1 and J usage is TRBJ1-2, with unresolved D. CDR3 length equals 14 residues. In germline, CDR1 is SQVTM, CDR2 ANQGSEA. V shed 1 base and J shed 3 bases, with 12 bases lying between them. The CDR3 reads CSVEGQPLDYGYTF. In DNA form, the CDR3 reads TGCAGCGTTGAAGGTCAACCCCTCGACTATGGCTACACCTTC.

The CDR3 nucleotides are TGTGCCAGCACCCCTAGCGGGAGTAGCGATGAGCAGTTCTTC. Translating gives CASTPSGSSDEQFF. The rearrangement joins TRBV9 to TRBJ2-1, with 10 bases fitting TRBD2. V shed 6 bases, J shed 8 bases, and the junction held 8 bases outside the gene matches. The germline gives CDR1 SGDLS, CDR2 YYNGEE. The CDR3 totals 14 residues.

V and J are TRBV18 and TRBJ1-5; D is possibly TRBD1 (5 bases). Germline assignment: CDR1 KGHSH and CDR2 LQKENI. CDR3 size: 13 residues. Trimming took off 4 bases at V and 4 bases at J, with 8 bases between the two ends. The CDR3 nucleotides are TGTGCCAGCTCACGGGGACGGAATCAGCCCCAGCATTTT. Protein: CASSRGRNQPQHF.